Shown below are 23 T cell receptor beta chains from a single sample sequenced in a study of radiotherapy plus CTLA-4 blockade in lung cancer. Profiled with immunoSEQ multiplex PCR; TCRdb holds only in-frame clones, not every one. Among roughly 75,000 clones listed, about 78% were seen once. Sequenced material: peripheral blood, taken from a patient treated with radiotherapy plus ipilimumab. The receptors come from a human donor with non-small cell lung cancer whose response to radiotherapy plus ipilimumab could not be evaluated. Some clones in this sample may be carry-over from other donors' samples.

The V call is TRBV29-1, the J call TRBJ2-3; D possibly corresponds to TRBD1 (5 bases). The CDR3 is made up of 13 amino acids. V was cut by 3 bases and J by 7 bases, with 14 bases left in between. Germline assignment: CDR1 SQVTM and CDR2 ANQGSEA. CDR3 in amino acids: CSVEAQTANTQYF. DNA of the CDR3: TGCAGCGTTGAGGCGCAGACAGCAAATACGCAGTATTTT.

The V and J genes are TRBV28 and TRBJ1-6, with TRBD1 matching 7 bases. Germline CDR1 reads MDHEN; CDR2 reads SYDVKM. V dropped 2 bases and J dropped 9; count of bases not matched to a gene: 13. CDR3 length: 17 amino acids. This chain's CDR3 is CASSLGAYRGEISPLHF. The CDR3, as DNA: TGTGCCAGCAGTTTAGGGGCATACAGGGGAGAGATTTCACCCCTCCACTTT.

This rearrangement joins TRBV7-2 to TRBJ1-2, with D possibly matching TRBD1 (5 bases). Germline CDR1 reads SGHTA; CDR2 reads FQGNSA. Trimming left V 7 bases short and J 3 bases short, with 12 bases between. CDR3 size: 13 residues. The DNA of the CDR3 is TGTGCCAGCATCCCCTGGGGCGACTATGGCTACACCTTC. This codes for CASIPWGDYGYTF.

The chain employs TRBV9 and TRBJ2-1; 9 nucleotides match TRBD2. Per germline, CDR1 SGDLS and CDR2 YYNGEE. V trimming: 0 bases; J trimming: 4 bases; junction bases outside the gene matches: 2. The CDR3 runs 15 residues. The CDR3 coding sequence is TGTGCCAGCAGCGTAGGCGGGGGGGTTTACAATGAGCAGTTCTTC. As protein: CASSVGGGVYNEQFF.

The count of this clone is one. The chain carries TRBV25-1 and TRBJ1-5; unclear D gene. Germline V CDR1 and CDR2: MGHDK, SYGVNS. With 1 base removed from V and 6 bases from J, the gap between germline ends came to 10 bases. The CDR3 consists of 14 residues. CDR3 in amino acids: CASSELRETQPQHF. In nucleotides, the CDR3 is TGTGCCAGCAGTGAATTGAGGGAGACTCAGCCCCAGCATTTT.

The chain links TRBV5-1 to TRBJ2-1; 7 bases line up with TRBD2. J was trimmed by 2 bases and V by 2 bases; bases with no gene match: 4. Germline V lookup: CDR1 SGHRS, CDR2 YFSETQ. CDR3 length equals 15 residues. CDR3 bases: TGCGCCAGCAGCTTTTTGGGAGGGGCCTACAATGAGCAGTTCTTC. Translating gives CASSFLGGAYNEQFF.

This chain links TRBV30 with TRBJ2-7; D is perhaps TRBD2 (5 bases). The CDR3 sequence is 14 residues long. V lost 0 bases, J lost 4 bases, and 13 bases lay in between. The germline V gene has CDR1 GTSNPN and CDR2 SVGIG (reference sequence). The DNA of the CDR3 is TGTGCCTGGAGTGTCAGTCCGGGAAATTACGAGCAGTACTTC. Translated: CAWSVSPGNYEQYF.

In nucleotides, the CDR3 is TGTGCCAGCAGCTTGACGCGGTACTTTTCGGCGAACACTGAAGCTTTCTTT. It encodes CASSLTRYFSANTEAFF. The chain uses TRBV5-6 and TRBJ1-1; no firm D call. Trimming took off 1 base at V and 1 base at J, with 17 bases between the two ends. Germline assignment: CDR1 SGHDT and CDR2 YYEEEE. This CDR3 spans 17 amino acids.

The chain is built from TRBV6-1 and TRBJ2-5; no clear D gene. The CDR3 runs to 11 residues. Germline CDR1 MNHNS, CDR2 SASEGT. Trimming stripped 5 bases from V and 5 bases from J, with 6 bases between. CDR3 DNA: TGTGCCAGCAGTTACGGGGAGACCCAGTACTTC. The encoded protein is CASSYGETQYF.

The chain uses TRBV9 and TRBJ2-1; the D gene is possibly TRBD2 (6 bases). Germline V gene lookup returns CDR1 SGDLS and CDR2 YYNGEE. The CDR3 sequence is 16 residues long. The V and J ends lost 0 bases and 9 bases respectively, with 19 bases between them. The CDR3 loop reads CASSVGVGTSGREQFF. DNA for the CDR3: TGTGCCAGCAGCGTAGGGGTGGGGACCAGCGGGCGTGAGCAGTTCTTC.

The rearrangement joins TRBV15 to TRBJ1-3; D gene uncertain. Between the trimmed V and J ends, which lost 1 base and 0 bases, there was a span of 7 bases. Germline V CDR1 and CDR2: LNHNV, YYDKDF (reference sequence). This CDR3 is built from 15 residues. The CDR3 DNA reads TGTGCCACCAGCAGAGCCCCATTCTCTGGAAACACCATATATTTT. It translates to CATSRAPFSGNTIYF.

The chain uses TRBV2 and TRBJ2-1, with 8 bases identical to TRBD2. Germline V gene data show CDR1 as SNHLY and CDR2 as FYNNEI. With 8 bases clipped from V and 0 bases from J, the junction kept 9 bases outside the gene matches. This CDR3 is 16 amino acids long. The CDR3 region is CASCQAGASSYNEQFF. CDR3 coding DNA: TGTGCCAGCTGCCAAGCGGGGGCTAGCTCCTACAATGAGCAGTTCTTC.

This sequence joins TRBV2 and TRBJ2-2; 7 bases are a match to TRBD1. CDR3 length: 15 amino acids. V lost 6 bases and J lost 7; bases outside the gene matches: 11. Per germline, CDR1 SNHLY and CDR2 FYNNEI. The CDR3 protein is CASSLDPGGIGELFF. The CDR3 region has the DNA TGTGCCAGCAGCCTCGACCCAGGGGGAATCGGGGAGCTGTTTTTT.

V usage is TRBV6-5 and J usage is TRBJ2-1; 8 bases match TRBD1. Trimming cost V 2 bases and J 4 bases; bases outside gene matches: 4. Germline values: CDR1 MNHEY, CDR2 SVGAGI. The CDR3 contains 15 residues. The CDR3 is CASSYEWDRYNEQFF. In DNA form, the CDR3 reads TGTGCCAGCAGTTACGAATGGGACAGGTACAATGAGCAGTTCTTC.

The V call is TRBV4-2, the J call TRBJ1-4, with D perhaps TRBD1 (6 bases). The CDR3 is made up of 13 amino acids. Trimming pared 7 bases from V and 8 bases from J, leaving 14 bases between. In germline, CDR1 is LGHNA, CDR2 YNFKEQ. For the CDR3, the DNA is TGTGCCAGCACGGACAGTACAAGAGAAAAACTGTTTTTT. It specifies CASTDSTREKLFF.

V and J are TRBV7-6 and TRBJ2-3, with 9 bases aligning to TRBD2. The CDR3 spans 14 residues. Trimming removed 5 bases from V and 3 bases from J; junction bases left unmatched: 3. The germline gives CDR1 SGHVS, CDR2 FNYEAQ. CDR3 DNA sequence: TGTGCCAGCAGCCTGACTAGCGGAACAGATACGCAGTATTTT. Its translation is CASSLTSGTDTQYF. The variable domain in full, with the rest retrieved from reference TRBV7-6 and TRBJ2-3, is GAGVSQSPRYKVTKRGQDVALRCDPISGHVSLYWYRQALGQGPEFLTYFNYEAQQDKSGLPNDRFSAERPEGSISTLTIQRTEQRDSAMYRCASSLTSGTDTQYFGPGTRLTVL.

The chain has TRBV11-3 and TRBJ2-5, with 7 bases aligning to TRBD1. The end of the DNA aligns better with TRBJ2-7, so the J call may be wrong. The germline CDR1 and CDR2 sequences are SGHNT and YENEEA. The CDR3 covers 13 residues. CDR3 DNA: TGTGCCAGCAGCTTACAGGGGGCCTACGAGCAGTACTTC. It is translated as CASSLQGAYEQYF.

This CDR3 is CASSQAGLIGNTIYF. In nucleotides, the CDR3 is TGTGCCAGCAGCCAAGCGGGACTTATTGGAAACACCATATATTTT. The V call is TRBV4-2, the J call TRBJ1-3; D possibly corresponds to TRBD1 (5 bases). V was shortened by 1 base and J by 3 bases, with 10 bases between the two germline ends. The length of the CDR3 is 15 residues. Germline assignment: CDR1 LGHNA and CDR2 YNFKEQ.

This chain joins TRBV7-2 and TRBJ2-7; tentatively, D is TRBD2 (5 bases). V lost 4 bases, J lost 6 bases, and 13 bases lay in between. The CDR3 runs to 13 residues. CDR1 is SGHTA and CDR2 is FQGNSA in the germline V gene. The CDR3 here is CASSSYSVGEQYF. Here the CDR3 DNA reads TGTGCCAGCAGCTCCTATAGCGTTGGCGAGCAGTACTTC. Drawing the rest from reference TRBV7-2 and TRBJ2-7, the complete variable domain is GAGVSQSPSNKVTEKGKDVELRCDPISGHTALYWYRQSLGQGLEFLIYFQGNSAPDKSGLPSDRFSAERTGGSVSTLTIQRTQQEDSAVYLCASSSYSVGEQYFGPGTRLTVT.

V and J are TRBV11-3 and TRBJ2-6; 7 nucleotides match TRBD1. Looked up from germline, CDR1 is SGHNT and CDR2 is YENEEA. J was trimmed by 0 bases and V by 4 bases; bases with no gene match: 12. This CDR3 is built from 19 residues. In nucleotides, the CDR3 is TGTGCCAGCAGCTCACCGCCCGGGACAGACAGCTCTGGGGCCAACGTCCTGACTTTC. This codes for CASSSPPGTDSSGANVLTF.

This clone was detected once. The rearrangement joins TRBV5-6 to TRBJ2-5; 14 nucleotides line up with TRBD2. TRBJ2-7 matches the DNA end more closely, so the J call is doubtful. Germline V gene sequence: CDR1 SGHDT, CDR2 YYEEEE. The CDR3 has 18 residues. CDR3: CASSFRLAGGPVSYEQYF. The CDR3, as DNA: TGTGCCAGCAGCTTTAGACTAGCGGGGGGGCCGGTAAGCTACGAGCAGTACTTC.

This clone was counted between two and nine times. V gene TRBV28 combines with J gene TRBJ1-5; TRBD1 matches at 8 bases. V lost 2 bases to trimming and J lost 4 bases; unmatched junction nucleotides: 1. The CDR3 runs to 14 residues. Germline values: CDR1 MDHEN, CDR2 SYDVKM. CDR3 in amino acids: CASSLGQGNQPQHF. Written as DNA, the CDR3 is TGTGCCAGCAGTTTAGGACAGGGTAATCAGCCCCAGCATTTT.

V and J are TRBV28 and TRBJ1-1; unclear D gene. CDR1 and CDR2 (germline): MDHEN, SYDVKM. The CDR3 is 13 residues long. V lost 2 bases, J lost 3 bases, and 7 bases lay in between. The CDR3 nucleotides read TGTGCCAGCAGTTTAGCGGAGTACACTGAAGCTTTCTTT. Amino acids: CASSLAEYTEAFF. Variable domain in full (rest from reference TRBV28 and TRBJ1-1): DVKVTQSSRYLVKRTGEKVFLECVQDMDHENMFWYRQDPGLGLRLIYFSYDVKMKEKGDIPEGYSVSREKKERFSLILESASTNQTSMYLCASSLAEYTEAFFGQGTRLTVV.